This TCR beta chain was sequenced for a study of blood T cell repertoires in COVID-19. In the authors' methods: Nucleated cell number was recorded as an estimate derived from reference gene primer amplification. Using immunoSEQ multiplex PCR, the repertoire was profiled, and TCRdb retains in-frame clones only, with some absent. The DNA was the basis for D and trimming; V, J and clone size are from that table. The sample contains fewer than 40,000 clones, about 88% of which appear only once. The germline CDR1 and CDR2 sequences are SNHLY and FYNNEI. This CDR3 region has 14 residues. V lost 2 bases to trimming and J lost 2 bases, with 9 bases between them.

This receptor was taken from a man in his 70s with active COVID-19. The sample was peripheral blood. The chain is built from TRBV2 and TRBJ2-5; a possible D gene is TRBD1 (5 bases). The CDR3 protein is CASSELGRQETQYF. In DNA, the CDR3 is TGTGCCAGCAGTGAACTGGGGCGGCAAGAGACCCAGTACTTC.